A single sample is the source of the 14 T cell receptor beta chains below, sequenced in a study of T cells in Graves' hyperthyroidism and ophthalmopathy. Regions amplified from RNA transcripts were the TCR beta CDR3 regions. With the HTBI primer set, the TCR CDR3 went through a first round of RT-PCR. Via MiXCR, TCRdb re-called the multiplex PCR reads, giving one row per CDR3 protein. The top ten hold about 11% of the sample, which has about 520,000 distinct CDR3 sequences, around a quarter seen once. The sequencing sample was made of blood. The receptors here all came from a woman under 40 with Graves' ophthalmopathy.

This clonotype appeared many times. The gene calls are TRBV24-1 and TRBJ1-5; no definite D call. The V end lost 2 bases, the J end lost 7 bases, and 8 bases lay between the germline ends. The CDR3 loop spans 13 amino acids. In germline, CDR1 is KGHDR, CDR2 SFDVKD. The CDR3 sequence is CATSDSVGQPQHF. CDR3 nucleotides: TGTGCCACCAGTGATTCCGTGGGACAGCCCCAGCATTTT.

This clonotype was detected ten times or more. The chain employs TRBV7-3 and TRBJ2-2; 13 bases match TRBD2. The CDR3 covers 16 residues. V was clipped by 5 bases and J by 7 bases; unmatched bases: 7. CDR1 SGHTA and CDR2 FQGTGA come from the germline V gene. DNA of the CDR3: TGTGCCAGCAGCAAAACTAGCGGGGGGGCGATCGGGGAGCTGTTTTTT. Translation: CASSKTSGGAIGELFF.

The CDR3: CASSYDKSYEQYF. CDR3 DNA: TGTGCCAGCAGTTATGACAAGTCCTACGAGCAGTACTTC. This sequence joins TRBV6-5 and TRBJ2-7; D ambiguous. Trimming removed 3 bases from V and 1 base from J, with 7 bases in between. The germline V gene encodes CDR1 MNHEY and CDR2 SVGAGI. The CDR3 extends over 13 amino acids.

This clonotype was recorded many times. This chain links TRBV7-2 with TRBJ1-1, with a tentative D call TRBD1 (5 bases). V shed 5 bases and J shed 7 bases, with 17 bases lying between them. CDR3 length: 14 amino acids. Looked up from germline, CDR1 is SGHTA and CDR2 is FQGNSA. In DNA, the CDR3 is TGTGCCAGCAGCCTTTATAGGGGTCTGAATGAAGCTTTCTTT. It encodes CASSLYRGLNEAFF.

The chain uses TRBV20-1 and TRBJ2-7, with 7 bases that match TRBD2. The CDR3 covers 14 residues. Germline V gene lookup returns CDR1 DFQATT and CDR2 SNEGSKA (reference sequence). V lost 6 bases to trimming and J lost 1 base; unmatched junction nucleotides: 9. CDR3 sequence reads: CSANWEGPSYEQYF. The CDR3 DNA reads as TGCAGTGCGAATTGGGAGGGCCCGTCCTACGAGCAGTACTTC.

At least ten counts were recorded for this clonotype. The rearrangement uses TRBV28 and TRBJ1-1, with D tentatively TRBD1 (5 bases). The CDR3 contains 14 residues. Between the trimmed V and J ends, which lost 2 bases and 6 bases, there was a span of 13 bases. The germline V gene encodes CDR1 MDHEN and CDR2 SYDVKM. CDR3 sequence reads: CASSLGTPWAEAFF. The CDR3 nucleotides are TGTGCCAGCAGTTTAGGGACCCCATGGGCTGAAGCTTTCTTT.

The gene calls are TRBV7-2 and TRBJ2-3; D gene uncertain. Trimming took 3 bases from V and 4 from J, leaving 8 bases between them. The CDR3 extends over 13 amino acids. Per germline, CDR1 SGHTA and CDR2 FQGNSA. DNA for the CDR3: TGTGCCAGCAGCTTTAGGATCGCAGATACGCAGTATTTT. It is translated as CASSFRIADTQYF.

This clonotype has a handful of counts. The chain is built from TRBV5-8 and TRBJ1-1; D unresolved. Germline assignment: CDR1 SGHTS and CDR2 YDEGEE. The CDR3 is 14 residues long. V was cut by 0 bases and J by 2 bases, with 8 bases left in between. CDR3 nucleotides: TGTGCCAGCAGCTTGGATTTCGCCAACACTGAAGCTTTCTTT. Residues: CASSLDFANTEAFF.

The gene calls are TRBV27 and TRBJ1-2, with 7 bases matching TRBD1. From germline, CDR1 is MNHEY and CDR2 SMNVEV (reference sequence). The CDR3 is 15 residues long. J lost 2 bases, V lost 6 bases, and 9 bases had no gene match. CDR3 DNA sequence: TGTGCCAGCAGACAGAGACAGGGCACCAACTATGGCTACACCTTC. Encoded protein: CASRQRQGTNYGYTF.

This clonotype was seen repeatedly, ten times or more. The CDR3 DNA is TGTGCCAGCAGTTACTGGGGACGGACAATCTATGGCTACACCTTC. Protein: CASSYWGRTIYGYTF. This chain connects TRBV6-2 or TRBV6-3 to TRBJ1-2; a weak D match, TRBD1 (5 bases). Trimming stripped 1 base from V and 4 bases from J, with 13 bases between. Germline assignment: CDR1 MNHEY and CDR2 SVGEGT. This CDR3 is built from 15 residues.

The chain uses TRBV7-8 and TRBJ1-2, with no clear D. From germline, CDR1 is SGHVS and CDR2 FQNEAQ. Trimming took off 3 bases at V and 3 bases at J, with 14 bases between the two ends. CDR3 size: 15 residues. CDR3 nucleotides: TGTGCCAGCAGCTTTGGTGCAGGCGGGGACTATGGCTACACCTTC. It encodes CASSFGAGGDYGYTF.

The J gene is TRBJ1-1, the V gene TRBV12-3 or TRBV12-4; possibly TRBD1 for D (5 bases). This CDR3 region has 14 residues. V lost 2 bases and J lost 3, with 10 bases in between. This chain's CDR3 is CASSLPGGHTEAFF. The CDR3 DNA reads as TGTGCCAGCAGTTTACCCGGGGGACACACTGAAGCTTTCTTT.

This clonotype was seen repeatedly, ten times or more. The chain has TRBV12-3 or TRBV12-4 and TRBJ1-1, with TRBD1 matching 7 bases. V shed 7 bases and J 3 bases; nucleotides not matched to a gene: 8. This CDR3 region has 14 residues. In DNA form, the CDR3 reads TGTGCCAGCAAAGCTTGGGACAGCCACACTGAAGCTTTCTTT. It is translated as CASKAWDSHTEAFF.

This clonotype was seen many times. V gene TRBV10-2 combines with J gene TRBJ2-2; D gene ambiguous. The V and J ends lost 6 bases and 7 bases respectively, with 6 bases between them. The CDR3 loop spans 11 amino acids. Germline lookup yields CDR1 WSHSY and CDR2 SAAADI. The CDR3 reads CASRIGGELFF. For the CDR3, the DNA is TGCGCCAGCAGGATTGGCGGGGAGCTGTTTTTT.